This T cell receptor beta chain was documented in a study of T cell responses to AZD1222 COVID-19 vaccine. CDR3 length equals 15 residues. CDR1 is SGDLS and CDR2 is YYNGEE in the germline V gene. V gave up 0 bases and J gave up 8 bases, with 12 bases separating them. Comment on this clone: The target antigen is unknown.

Generated by immunoSEQ multiplex PCR, the TCRdb table keeps only in-frame clones and is missing some. The repertoire holds around 99,000 clones, about nine tenths seen once, with roughly 5.6% in the top ten. Findings and limits, study-wide: Sampling captured repertoires only after the peak T cell response. In a largely white British group with more females than males, clonal diversity was possibly underestimated. Baseline seropositivity characterized only a handful of AZD1222 recipients.

The chain carries TRBV9 and TRBJ1-6; D not certain. This TCR was recovered from an adult who received the AZD1222 COVID-19 vaccine. Specimen: peripheral blood, collected 28 days after the second AZD1222 dose. The CDR3 DNA follows: TGTGCCAGCAGCGTAGAGGGAAGGGAGGATTCACCCCTCCACTTT. Residues: CASSVEGREDSPLHF. The full variable domain, completed using reference TRBV9 and TRBJ1-6, is DSGVTQTPKHLITATGQRVTLRCSPRSGDLSVYWYQQSLDQGLQFLIQYYNGEERAKGNILERFSAQQFPDLHSELNLSSLELGDSALYFCASSVEGREDSPLHFGNGTRLTVT.